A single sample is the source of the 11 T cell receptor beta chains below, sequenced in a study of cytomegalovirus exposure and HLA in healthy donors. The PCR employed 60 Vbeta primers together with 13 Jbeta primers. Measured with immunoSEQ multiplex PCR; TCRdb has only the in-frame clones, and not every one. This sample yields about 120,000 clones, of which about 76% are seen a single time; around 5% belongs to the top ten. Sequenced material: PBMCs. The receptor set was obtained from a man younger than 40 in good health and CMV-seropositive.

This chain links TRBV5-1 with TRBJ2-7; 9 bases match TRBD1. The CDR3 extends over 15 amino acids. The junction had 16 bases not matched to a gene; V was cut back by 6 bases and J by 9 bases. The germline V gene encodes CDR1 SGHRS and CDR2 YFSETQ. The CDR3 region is CASNLAPGQGVGQYF. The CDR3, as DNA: TGCGCCAGCAACCTCGCACCGGGACAGGGAGTAGGGCAGTACTTC.

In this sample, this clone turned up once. CDR3 sequence (DNA): TGCAGCGTGAGGGGGACCCAAGAGACCCAGTACTTC. It is translated as CSVRGTQETQYF. V gene TRBV29-1 combines with J gene TRBJ2-5; possible D gene TRBD1, 6 bases. V was shortened by 6 bases and J by 1 base, with 9 bases between the two germline ends. This CDR3 has 12 residues. Germline loops: CDR1 SQVTM, CDR2 ANQGSEA.

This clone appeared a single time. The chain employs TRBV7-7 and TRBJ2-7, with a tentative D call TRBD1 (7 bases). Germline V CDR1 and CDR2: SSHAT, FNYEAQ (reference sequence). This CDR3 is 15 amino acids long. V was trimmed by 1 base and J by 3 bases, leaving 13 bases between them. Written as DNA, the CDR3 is TGTGCCAGCAGCTTAGGCGGGACAGAGAACTACGAGCAGTACTTC. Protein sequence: CASSLGGTENYEQYF.

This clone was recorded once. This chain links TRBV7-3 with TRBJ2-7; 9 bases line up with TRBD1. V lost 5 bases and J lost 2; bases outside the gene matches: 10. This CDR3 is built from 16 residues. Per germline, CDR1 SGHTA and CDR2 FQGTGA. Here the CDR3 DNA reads TGTGCCAGCAGCCCAGGGCCGCGACAGGGGGCCTACGAGCAGTACTTC. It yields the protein CASSPGPRQGAYEQYF.

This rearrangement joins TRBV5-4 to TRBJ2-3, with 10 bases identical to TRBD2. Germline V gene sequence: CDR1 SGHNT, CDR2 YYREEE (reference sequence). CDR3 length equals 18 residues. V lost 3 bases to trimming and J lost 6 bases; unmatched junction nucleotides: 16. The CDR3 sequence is CASSSPQAGGPGADTQYF. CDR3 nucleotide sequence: TGTGCCAGCAGCTCACCGCAAGCGGGGGGGCCGGGTGCGGATACGCAGTATTTT.

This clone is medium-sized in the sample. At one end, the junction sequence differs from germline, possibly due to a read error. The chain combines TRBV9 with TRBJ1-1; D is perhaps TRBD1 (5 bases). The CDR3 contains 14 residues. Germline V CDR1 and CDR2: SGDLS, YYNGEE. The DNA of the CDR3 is TGTGCCAGCAGCGTCTCTGGAGGGGTGACCGCCCTTCGCTTT. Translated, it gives CASSVSGGVTALRF.

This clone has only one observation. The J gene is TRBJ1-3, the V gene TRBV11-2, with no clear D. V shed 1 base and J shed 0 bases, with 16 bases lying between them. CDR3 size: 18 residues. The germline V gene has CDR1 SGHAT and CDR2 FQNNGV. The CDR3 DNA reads TGTGCCAGCAGCTTAGCAACGCGTGAGCCCGACTCTGGAAACACCATATATTTT. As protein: CASSLATREPDSGNTIYF.

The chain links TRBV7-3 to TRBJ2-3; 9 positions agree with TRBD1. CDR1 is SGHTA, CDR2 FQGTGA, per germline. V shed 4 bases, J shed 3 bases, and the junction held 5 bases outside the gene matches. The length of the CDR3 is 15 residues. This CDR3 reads CASSSRQGETDTQYF. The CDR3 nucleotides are TGTGCCAGCAGCTCTAGACAGGGGGAAACAGATACGCAGTATTTT.

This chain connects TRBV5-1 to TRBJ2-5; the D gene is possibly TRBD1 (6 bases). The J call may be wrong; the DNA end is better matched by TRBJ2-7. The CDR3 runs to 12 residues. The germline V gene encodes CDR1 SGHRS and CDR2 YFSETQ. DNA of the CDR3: TGCGCCAGCAGCTTACAGGGCTACGAGCAGTACTTC. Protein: CASSLQGYEQYF.

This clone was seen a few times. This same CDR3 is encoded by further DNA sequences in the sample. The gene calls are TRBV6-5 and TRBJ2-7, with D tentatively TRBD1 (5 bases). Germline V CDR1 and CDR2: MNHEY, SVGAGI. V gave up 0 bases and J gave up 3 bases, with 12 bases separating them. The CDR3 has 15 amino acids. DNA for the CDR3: TGTGCCAGCAGTTACTCCCCCCAGGGTGGCTACGAGCAGTACTTC. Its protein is CASSYSPQGGYEQYF.

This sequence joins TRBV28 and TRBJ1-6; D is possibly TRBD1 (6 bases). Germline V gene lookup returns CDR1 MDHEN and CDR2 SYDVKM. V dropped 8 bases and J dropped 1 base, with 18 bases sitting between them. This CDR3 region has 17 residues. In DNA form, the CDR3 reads TGTGCCAGCGGAGAGCCCAGGGGCTGGTCCTATAATTCACCCCTCCACTTT. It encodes CASGEPRGWSYNSPLHF.